A single sample is the source of the 6 T cell receptor beta chains below, sequenced in a study of shared clonotypes between healthy human individuals. Method: immunoSEQ multiplex PCR; TCRdb's copy keeps in-frame clones and lacks some. The table includes approximately 320,000 clones, about nine tenths detected once. Sequencing was done on a sample of memory CD8+ T cells sorted from blood. Subset noted: CD45RO+ cells pooled with CCR7-negative TemRA cells. Receptors originate from a man aged 18 to 35 in good health.

The V call is TRBV27, the J call TRBJ1-2; D is unresolved. Germline lookup yields CDR1 MNHEY and CDR2 SMNVEV (reference sequence). Trimming took 2 bases from V and 2 from J, leaving 9 bases between them. CDR3 length: 14 amino acids. CDR3 residues: CASSLNEANYGYTF. In DNA form, the CDR3 reads TGTGCCAGCAGTTTAAACGAGGCCAACTATGGCTACACCTTC.

This rearrangement joins TRBV6-4 to TRBJ1-5, with D possibly matching TRBD1 (5 bases). Trimming stripped 8 bases from V and 1 base from J, with 15 bases between. The CDR3 covers 15 residues. CDR1 MRHNA and CDR2 SNTAGT come from the germline V gene. CDR3 sequence reads: CASAPRGSSNQPQHF. The CDR3 DNA reads TGTGCCAGCGCCCCAAGGGGCTCCAGCAATCAGCCCCAGCATTTT.

The V gene is TRBV4-3, the J gene TRBJ2-1, with D possibly TRBD2 on 5 matching bases. There are 14 residues in the CDR3. CDR1 and CDR2 (germline): LGHNA, YSLEER. The V end lost 1 base, the J end lost 4 bases, and 8 bases lay between the germline ends. CDR3: CASSQVGLYNEQFF. The CDR3 DNA reads TGCGCCAGCAGCCAAGTCGGACTTTACAATGAGCAGTTCTTC.

The chain couples TRBV5-1 to TRBJ2-7; D is perhaps TRBD1 or TRBD2 (5 bases each). The CDR3 is made up of 16 amino acids. V lost 5 bases, J lost 0 bases, and 18 bases lay in between. The V gene's germline CDR1 is SGHRS and CDR2 YFSETQ. DNA for the CDR3: TGCGCCAGCAGGGTCCACCCCGGGGCCCTCTCCTACGAGCAGTACTTC. Residues: CASRVHPGALSYEQYF.

The rearrangement joins TRBV7-9 to TRBJ1-1, with D uncertain. The germline V gene has CDR1 SEHNR and CDR2 FQNEAQ (reference sequence). The CDR3 extends over 16 amino acids. V shed 5 bases and J shed 0 bases, with 16 bases lying between them. The CDR3 nucleotides read TGTGCCAGCAGCCGTCCGTCAGGCCCTATGAACACTGAAGCTTTCTTT. Protein product: CASSRPSGPMNTEAFF.

This chain connects TRBV2 to TRBJ2-5; possibly TRBD2 for D (5 bases). The ends were cut back, 3 bases at V and 1 base at J, with 12 bases in the middle. This CDR3 region has 15 residues. Germline assignment: CDR1 SNHLY and CDR2 FYNNEI. As DNA, the CDR3 is TGTGCCAGCAGTGAGTGGGCTAGCCTCCAAGAGACCCAGTACTTC. Protein sequence: CASSEWASLQETQYF.